Described below is a single T cell receptor beta chain sequence and its context. The source of the sample is a study of blood T cell repertoires in COVID-19. For the study at large: Researchers got acute and convalescent COVID-19 samples from the United States, Italy and Spain.

Germline-derived CDR1 and CDR2 are SNHLY and FYNNEI. With 5 bases clipped from V and 4 bases from J, the junction kept 9 bases outside the gene matches. The CDR3 loop spans 16 amino acids. TCRdb's copy holds only in-frame clones and misses some; the assay was immunoSEQ multiplex PCR. The table records 90,000 to 120,000 clones, roughly nine tenths of them present only once. The clonotype was recovered from a man in his sixties with acute or convalescent COVID-19. The specimen was peripheral blood. This rearrangement joins TRBV2 to TRBJ1-3; TRBD1 aligns across 9 bases. CDR3 in DNA: TGTGCCAGCAGTTACGGACAGGGGTTCGCGGGAAACACCATATATTTT. Encoded protein: CASSYGQGFAGNTIYF.